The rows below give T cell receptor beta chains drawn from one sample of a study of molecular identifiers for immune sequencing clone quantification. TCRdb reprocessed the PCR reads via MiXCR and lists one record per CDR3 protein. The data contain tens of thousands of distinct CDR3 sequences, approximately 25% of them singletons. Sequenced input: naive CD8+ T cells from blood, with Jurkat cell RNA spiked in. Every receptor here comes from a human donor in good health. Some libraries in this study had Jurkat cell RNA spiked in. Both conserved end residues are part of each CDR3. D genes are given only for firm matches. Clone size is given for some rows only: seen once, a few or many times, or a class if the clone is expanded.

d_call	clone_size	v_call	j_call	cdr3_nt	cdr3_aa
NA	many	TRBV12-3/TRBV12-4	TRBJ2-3	TGTGCCAGCAGTCACAGGGATTACAATACGCAGTATTTT	CASSHRDYNTQYF
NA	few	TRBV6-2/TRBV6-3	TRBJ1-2	TGTGCCAGCAGGACGGTGGGGCCGGAGAAATATGGCTACACCTTC	CASRTVGPEKYGYTF
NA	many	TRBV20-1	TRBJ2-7	TGCAGTGCTAGGGGGGGGCTAGCGAGTTACGAGCAGTACTTC	CSARGGLASYEQYF
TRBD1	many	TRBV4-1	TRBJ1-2	TGCGCCAGCAGCCCAATCACAGGGGCAGGAGGCTACACCTTC	CASSPITGAGGYTF
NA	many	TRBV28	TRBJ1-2	TGTGCCAGCAGTCCCGGGACGTCCTTTTACACCTTC	CASSPGTSFYTF
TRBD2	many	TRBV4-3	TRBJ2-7	TGCGCCAGCAGCCAGGGACTAGCGGGAGAATCCACCTACGAGCAGTACTTC	CASSQGLAGESTYEQYF
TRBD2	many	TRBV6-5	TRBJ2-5	TGTGCCAGCAGTTCCCTACTACCCTCGGGACTAGCGTCCGGGGGGGAGACCCAGTACTTC	CASSSLLPSGLASGGETQYF
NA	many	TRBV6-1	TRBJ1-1	TGTGCCAGCGGACTCATGACTCAGAACACTGAAGCTTTCTTT	CASGLMTQNTEAFF
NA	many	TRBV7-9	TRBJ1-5	TGTGCCAGCAGCTTAGACATCCACCCTAATCAGCCCCAGCATTTT	CASSLDIHPNQPQHF
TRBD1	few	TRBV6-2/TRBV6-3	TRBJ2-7	TGTGCCAGCAGACTGGACAGGGAAAGATGGTACTTC	CASRLDRERWYF
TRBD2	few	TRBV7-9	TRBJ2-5	TGTGCCAGCAGCTTAACTAGCGGGGCGTATAACCAAGAGACCCAGTACTTC	CASSLTSGAYNQETQYF
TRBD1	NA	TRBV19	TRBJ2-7	TGTGCCAGTAGTGTTGGGACAGGGCCAACCTACGAGCAGTACTTC	CASSVGTGPTYEQYF
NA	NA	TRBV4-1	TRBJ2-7	TGCGCCAGCAGCCACGGAGTACCGGGACAAGCCTACGAGCAGTACTTC	CASSHGVPGQAYEQYF
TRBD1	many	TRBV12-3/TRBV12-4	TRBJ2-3	TGTGCCAGCAGTTTTTACGGGACAGCCACAGATACGCAGTATTTT	CASSFYGTATDTQYF
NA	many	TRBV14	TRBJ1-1	TGTGCCAGCAGCCAAGCGCCGATTGAAGCTTTCTTT	CASSQAPIEAFF
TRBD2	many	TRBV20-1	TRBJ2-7	TGCAGTGCTAGACTTAATGTGCTAGCGGATGCCTACGAGCAGTACTTC	CSARLNVLADAYEQYF
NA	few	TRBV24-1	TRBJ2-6	TGTGCCACCAGTGACAGGCACCACACGTTCGGGGCCAACGTCCTGACTTTC	CATSDRHHTFGANVLTF
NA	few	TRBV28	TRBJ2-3	TGTGCCAGCAGTTTAGCATTGGGAGATACGCAGTATTTT	CASSLALGDTQYF
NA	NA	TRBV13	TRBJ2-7	TGTGCCAGCAGCCCTGGCCTCAAGTACGAGCTGTACTTC	CASSPGLKYELYF
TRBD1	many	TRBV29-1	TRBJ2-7	TGCAGCGTTGAAGACAGGGGGCACGAGCAGTACTTC	CSVEDRGHEQYF
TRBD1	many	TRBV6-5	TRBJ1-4	TGTGCCAGCAGGACCGGGACAGACGATGAAAAACTGTTTTTT	CASRTGTDDEKLFF
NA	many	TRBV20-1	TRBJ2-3	TGCAGTGCTAGAGATCCCACAGGGAGGAGCACAGATACGCAGTATTTT	CSARDPTGRSTDTQYF
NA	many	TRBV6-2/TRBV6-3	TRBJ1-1	TGTGCCAGCAGTTACGAAGGCACGAACACTGAAGCTTTCTTT	CASSYEGTNTEAFF
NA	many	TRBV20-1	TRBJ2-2	TGCAGTGCTAGATCCTTGAACACCGGGGAGCTGTTTTTT	CSARSLNTGELFF
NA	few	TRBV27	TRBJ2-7	TGTGCCAGCAGCCCGATTGTTTCTCGTATAGGGCATGCCTACGAGCAGTACTTC	CASSPIVSRIGHAYEQYF
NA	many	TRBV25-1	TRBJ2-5	TGTGCCAGCAAAGGGGCCGGAGAGACCCAGTACTTC	CASKGAGETQYF
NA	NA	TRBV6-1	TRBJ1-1	TGTGCCCGCCGTGAAGTTATCCCTGAAGCTTTCTTT	CARREVIPEAFF
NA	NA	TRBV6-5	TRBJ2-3	TGTGCCAGCAGTAACGGAGGGGAAGCAGATACGCAGTATTTT	CASSNGGEADTQYF
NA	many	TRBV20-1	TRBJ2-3	TGCAGTGCTAGAGATCCAGACAGGATCCTCGAAGATACGCAGTATTTT	CSARDPDRILEDTQYF
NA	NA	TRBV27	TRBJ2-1	TGTGCCTGCAGTTTTTACACTGGGGTTGAGCAGTTCTTC	CACSFYTGVEQFF
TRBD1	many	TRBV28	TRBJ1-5	TGTGCCAGCAAGGGACAGGGGGCGGGACAGCCCCAGCATTTT	CASKGQGAGQPQHF
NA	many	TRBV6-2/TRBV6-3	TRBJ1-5	TGTGCCAGCAGTACAACTCGAAAGGGCCAATATAGCAATCAGCCCCAGCATTTT	CASSTTRKGQYSNQPQHF
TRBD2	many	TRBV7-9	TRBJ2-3	TGTGCCAGCAGCCCTGACTCAGCGGGGGGCAATGGAGATACGCAGTATTTT	CASSPDSAGGNGDTQYF
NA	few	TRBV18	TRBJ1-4	TGTGCCAGCTCACCGAGCTGGAGGGGTGAAAAACTGTTTTTT	CASSPSWRGEKLFF
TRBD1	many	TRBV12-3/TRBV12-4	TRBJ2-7	TGTGCCAGCAGCCAGGGACAGAACTACGAGCAGTACTTC	CASSQGQNYEQYF
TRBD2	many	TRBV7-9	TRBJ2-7	TGTGCCAGCAGCGCGGGGACTAGCTCCTACGAGCAGTACTTC	CASSAGTSSYEQYF
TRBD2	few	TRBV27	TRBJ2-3	TGTGCCAGCAGTTTCGGGCGGACTAGCGGGACGATCGCAGATACGCAGTATTTT	CASSFGRTSGTIADTQYF
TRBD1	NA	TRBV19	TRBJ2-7	TGTGCCACCGGACAGGTCTACGGGCAGTACTTC	CATGQVYGQYF
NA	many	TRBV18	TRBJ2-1	TGTGCCAGCTCACCACCGCCGGGGGTGGTCCCCTACAATGAGCAGTTCTTC	CASSPPPGVVPYNEQFF
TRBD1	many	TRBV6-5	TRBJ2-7	TGTGCCAGCAGTTGGGGACAGGGGATGGCCGAGCAGTACTTC	CASSWGQGMAEQYF
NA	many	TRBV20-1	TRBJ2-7	TGCAGTGCGGGGAGTCTTTTTTCCTCCTACGAGCAGTACTTC	CSAGSLFSSYEQYF
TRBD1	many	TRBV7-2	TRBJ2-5	TGTGCCAGCAGAGATCACAGGGGCCGCCGAGAGACCCAGTACTTC	CASRDHRGRRETQYF
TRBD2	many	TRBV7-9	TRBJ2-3	TGTGCCAGCAGCTATAAAACTAGCGGGAGGGCCGCAGATACGCAGTATTTT	CASSYKTSGRAADTQYF
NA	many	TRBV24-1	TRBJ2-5	TGTGCCACCAGTGATTTTAGGTCGGGGGAAGAGACCCAGTACTTC	CATSDFRSGEETQYF
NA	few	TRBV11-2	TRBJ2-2	TGTGCCAGCAGCTTACGAGGGGTAGAGGAACGGGAACCACACACCGGGGAGCTGTTTTTT	CASSLRGVEEREPHTGELFF
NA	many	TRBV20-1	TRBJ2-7	TGCAGTGCTAGCTTGCCTTACGAGCAGTACTTC	CSASLPYEQYF
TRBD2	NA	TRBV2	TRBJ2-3	TGTGCCAGCAGTTATACCGGGACTAGCGGGTCGACTAGCACAGATACGCAGTATTTT	CASSYTGTSGSTSTDTQYF
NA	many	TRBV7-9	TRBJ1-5	TGTGCCAGCAGCTCCGCGCTGCCAGAATATAGCAATCAGCCCCAGCATTTT	CASSSALPEYSNQPQHF